This T cell receptor beta chain was captured in a study of blood T cell repertoires in COVID-19. Measured with immunoSEQ multiplex PCR; TCRdb has only the in-frame clones, and not every one. The profile shows about 180,000 clones, approximately 80% of them singletons. The specimen was peripheral blood. This TCR derives from a human donor in a cohort sampled during active COVID-19.

CDR3 DNA sequence: TGTGCCAGCAGCTTGGAGGTGACTAGCGGGAGAAAAGAGCAGTTCTTC. Translated, it gives CASSLEVTSGRKEQFF. The chain couples TRBV5-6 to TRBJ2-1; 12 nucleotides align to TRBD2. The CDR3 covers 16 residues. Per germline, CDR1 SGHDT and CDR2 YYEEEE. Trimming cost V 0 bases and J 10 bases; bases outside gene matches: 8. Full variable domain (remainder filled in from reference TRBV5-6 and TRBJ2-1): DAGVTQSPTHLIKTRGQQVTLRCSPKSGHDTVSWYQQALGQGPQFIFQYYEEEERQRGNFPDRFSGHQFPNYSSELNVNALLLGDSALYLCASSLEVTSGRKEQFFGPGTRLTVL.